A single sample gave rise to the 20 T cell receptor beta chains below, sequenced in a study of T cell responses to AZD1222 COVID-19 vaccine. The table came from immunoSEQ multiplex PCR; TCRdb's copy has only in-frame clones and leaves some out. This repertoire shows 150,000 or so clones, approximately 94% found once; its top ten account for 4.5% to 5.5%. This specimen consisted of peripheral blood, obtained 28 days after the second AZD1222 dose. These receptors originate from an adult who received the AZD1222 COVID-19 vaccine.

The chain uses TRBV28 and TRBJ1-5; D possibly corresponds to TRBD1 (5 bases). The CDR3 has 15 residues. Trimming took off 5 bases at V and 6 bases at J, with 17 bases between the two ends. Germline CDR1 is MDHEN and CDR2 is SYDVKM. CDR3 DNA: TGTGCCAGCAGTCTCGATGATGGGGGTGCTCAGCCCCAGCATTTT. It translates to CASSLDDGGAQPQHF.

V is TRBV9 and J is TRBJ2-1; D gene ambiguous. This CDR3 spans 14 amino acids. In germline, CDR1 is SGDLS, CDR2 YYNGEE. The V end was cut by 4 bases, the J end by 0 bases, with 8 bases between. For the CDR3, the DNA is TGTGCCAGCAGCCGACAAAGCTCCTACAATGAGCAGTTCTTC. Protein: CASSRQSSYNEQFF.

This clone was detected a few times. The V call is TRBV5-1, the J call TRBJ2-7, with TRBD2 as a possible D gene (5 bases). V lost 4 bases, J lost 2 bases, and 19 bases lay in between. The CDR3 sequence is 16 residues long. Germline lookup yields CDR1 SGHRS and CDR2 YFSETQ. CDR3 coding DNA: TGCGCCAGCAGCCTGGTGGGTGCCTCGACTACCTACGAGCAGTACTTC. Protein product: CASSLVGASTTYEQYF.

J is TRBJ1-5 and V is TRBV12-3 or TRBV12-4, with D unclear. The CDR3 has 12 amino acids. V was pared by 6 bases and J by 7 bases, with 10 bases between. CDR3 DNA: TGTGCCAGCAGCCTGGCCGGGCAGCCCCAGCATTTT. Translated: CASSLAGQPQHF.

The chain is built from TRBV4-3 and TRBJ1-2; no reliable D call. The CDR3 consists of 12 residues. Trimming shortened V by 1 base and J by 4 bases, and 4 bases separated the two germline ends. Germline V gene lookup returns CDR1 LGHNA and CDR2 YSLEER. CDR3 sequence (DNA): TGCGCCAGCAGCCAAGCGGGCTATGGCTACACCTTC. This codes for CASSQAGYGYTF.

Comments on this clone: Other DNA sequences from this sample encode an identical CDR3 as well. This chain connects TRBV5-1 to TRBJ2-5; no clear D. Germline CDR1 reads SGHRS; CDR2 reads YFSETQ. The CDR3 is made up of 13 amino acids. V lost 0 bases to trimming and J lost 4 bases, with 7 bases between them. The chain's CDR3 is CASSLGGGETQYF. The CDR3 coding sequence is TGCGCCAGCAGCTTGGGCGGCGGAGAGACCCAGTACTTC.

V usage is TRBV7-6 and J usage is TRBJ2-3; D remains ambiguous. CDR3 size: 15 residues. CDR1 and CDR2 (germline): SGHVS, FNYEAQ. Trimming removed 1 base at V and 2 bases at J, with 10 bases between. The CDR3 here is CASSLGFSATDTQYF. CDR3 DNA sequence: TGTGCCAGCAGCTTAGGTTTTTCAGCCACAGATACGCAGTATTTT.

This clone was counted a few times. Other DNA variants within this sample encode the same CDR3. J is TRBJ2-7 and V is TRBV11-2; D not resolved. V lost 2 bases and J 0 bases, leaving 2 bases between the germline ends. Looked up from germline, CDR1 is SGHAT and CDR2 is FQNNGV. There are 12 residues in the CDR3. The CDR3 DNA reads as TGTGCCAGCAGCTTAAGCTCCTACGAGCAGTACTTC. It translates to CASSLSSYEQYF.

The CDR3 nucleotides are TGTGCCAGCAGTACGCGGGCAGGGGGAAACGGGGAGCTGTTTTTT. Translated, it gives CASSTRAGGNGELFF. The chain combines TRBV27 with TRBJ2-2, with TRBD1 identical over 7 bases. CDR1 and CDR2 from the germline V gene are MNHEY and SMNVEV (reference sequence). The ends lost 5 bases at V and 7 bases at J; junction bases unmatched: 10. The CDR3 spans 15 residues.

The rearrangement joins TRBV27 to TRBJ2-7; unclear D gene. Germline V gene lookup returns CDR1 MNHEY and CDR2 SMNVEV (reference sequence). The germline V and J ends were trimmed by 6 bases and 5 bases, with 20 bases remaining between them. The CDR3 sequence is 15 residues long. The CDR3 DNA reads as TGTGCCAGCAGCCCCGGCGGCAGCCTAATCCACGAGCAGTACTTC. Translation: CASSPGGSLIHEQYF.

The chain has TRBV6-2 or TRBV6-3 and TRBJ2-7, with 11 bases fitting TRBD2. CDR1 is MNHEY and CDR2 is SVGEGT in the germline V gene. The CDR3 consists of 15 residues. The junction had 5 bases not matched to a gene; V was cut back by 6 bases and J by 1 base. The CDR3 loop reads CASSPGLAGSYEQYF. In DNA, the CDR3 is TGTGCCAGCAGCCCCGGACTAGCGGGTTCCTACGAGCAGTACTTC.

The J gene is TRBJ2-5, the V gene TRBV19; D not certain. This CDR3 has 13 residues. Germline V gene lookup returns CDR1 LNHDA and CDR2 SQIVND (reference sequence). Trimming removed 5 bases from V and 2 bases from J, with 9 bases in between. CDR3 protein: CASSLSAQETQYF. CDR3 coding DNA: TGTGCCAGTAGTTTGTCAGCTCAAGAGACCCAGTACTTC.

The chain is built from TRBV2 and TRBJ2-1; D is uncertain. The CDR3 length is 16 residues. V lost 4 bases and J lost 0, with 13 bases in between. Germline CDR1 is SNHLY and CDR2 is FYNNEI. The CDR3 DNA sequence: TGTGCCAGCAGTGGACTGGATAAGAGCTCCTACAATGAGCAGTTCTTC. Translation: CASSGLDKSSYNEQFF.

DNA for the CDR3: TGTGCCAGCAGCTTAGATCAGAGGACCGGGTATGGCTACACCTTC. Protein product: CASSLDQRTGYGYTF. This rearrangement joins TRBV11-2 to TRBJ1-2; D remains unclear. Germline CDR1 and CDR2: SGHAT and FQNNGV. CDR3 length equals 15 residues. The V end lost 0 bases, the J end lost 5 bases, and 13 bases lay between the germline ends.

The rearrangement uses TRBV3-1 (or the pseudogene TRBV3-2) and TRBJ1-4; no reliable D call. Germline CDR1 LGHDT, CDR2 YNNKEL (reference sequence). CDR3 length: 16 residues. V lost 3 bases and J 3 bases, leaving 14 bases between the germline ends. The CDR3 DNA reads as TGTGCCAGCAGCCACTGCCGCGATGGGGCTAATGAAAAACTGTTTTTT. This codes for CASSHCRDGANEKLFF.

The J gene is TRBJ2-7, the V gene TRBV7-9; D might be TRBD1 or TRBD2, each matching 5 bases. Germline V gene lookup returns CDR1 SEHNR and CDR2 FQNEAQ (reference sequence). V lost 8 bases and J lost 6, with 20 bases in between. The CDR3 runs 14 residues. CDR3 nucleotides: TGTGCCAGCGAGGGAGCGGCAGGGCGAAGCGAGCAGTACTTC. The encoded protein is CASEGAAGRSEQYF.

This clone was observed a few times. V and J are TRBV2 and TRBJ2-1; TRBD1 aligns across 9 bases. Germline-derived CDR1 and CDR2 are SNHLY and FYNNEI. The CDR3 has 13 residues. The J segment lost 9 bases and the V segment lost 6 bases, leaving 6 bases of the junction unmatched. This CDR3 is CASRGQGGFEQFF. CDR3 coding DNA: TGTGCCAGCAGGGGACAGGGAGGGTTTGAGCAGTTCTTC.

The gene calls are TRBV5-4 and TRBJ1-4; 8 nucleotides match TRBD1. This CDR3 has 17 residues. Germline V gives CDR1 SGHNT, CDR2 YYREEE (reference sequence). Trimming removed 4 bases from V and 3 bases from J; junction bases left unmatched: 11. CDR3 loop: CASSTQTGERANEKLFF. CDR3 DNA: TGTGCCAGCAGCACCCAGACAGGGGAGAGGGCTAATGAAAAACTGTTTTTT.

The J gene is TRBJ2-1, the V gene TRBV9; no firm D call. Germline V gene sequence: CDR1 SGDLS, CDR2 YYNGEE. The V end was cut by 0 bases, the J end by 0 bases, with 10 bases between. The CDR3 loop spans 16 amino acids. The chain's CDR3 is CASSVGNLGSYNEQFF. As DNA, the CDR3 is TGTGCCAGCAGCGTAGGGAACTTGGGCTCCTACAATGAGCAGTTCTTC.

This clone was found many times. The DNA of the CDR3 is TGTGCCTGGCACAGGGGTAGTTGGTCAGATACGCAGTATTTT. Residues: CAWHRGSWSDTQYF. This rearrangement joins TRBV30 to TRBJ2-3, with TRBD1 identical over 7 bases. The germline V gene has CDR1 GTSNPN and CDR2 SVGIG (reference sequence). V lost 5 bases, J lost 4 bases, and 9 bases stayed unmatched. The CDR3 has 14 residues. Full variable domain (outside the CDR3, taken from reference TRBV30 and TRBJ2-3): SQTIHQWPATLVQPVGSPLSLECTVEGTSNPNLYWYRQAAGRGLQLLFYSVGIGQISSEVPQNLSASRPQDRQFILSSKKLLLSDSGFYLCAWHRGSWSDTQYFGPGTRLTVL.